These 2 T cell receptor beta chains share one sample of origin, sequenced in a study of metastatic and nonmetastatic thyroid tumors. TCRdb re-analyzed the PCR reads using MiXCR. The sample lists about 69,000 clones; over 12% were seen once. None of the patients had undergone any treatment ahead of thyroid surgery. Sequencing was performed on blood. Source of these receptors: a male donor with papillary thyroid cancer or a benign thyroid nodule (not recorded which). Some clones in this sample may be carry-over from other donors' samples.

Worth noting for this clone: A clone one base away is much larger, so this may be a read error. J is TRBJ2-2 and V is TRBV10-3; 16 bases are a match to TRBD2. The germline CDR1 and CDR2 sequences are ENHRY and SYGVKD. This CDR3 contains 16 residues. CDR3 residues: CSISGTSGRASGELFF. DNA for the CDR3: TGTTCCATCTCCGGGACTAGCGGGAGGGCTTCCGGGGAGCTGTTTTTT.

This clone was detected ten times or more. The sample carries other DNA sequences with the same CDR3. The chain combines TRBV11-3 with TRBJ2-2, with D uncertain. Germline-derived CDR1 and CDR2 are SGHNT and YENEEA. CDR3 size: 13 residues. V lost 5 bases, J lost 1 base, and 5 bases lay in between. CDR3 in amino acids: CASSHKNTGELFF. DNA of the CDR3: TGTGCCAGCAGCCATAAGAACACCGGGGAGCTGTTTTTT.